The 18 T cell receptor beta chains given below trace back to one sample, sequenced in a study of T cells in Graves' hyperthyroidism and ophthalmopathy. Amplified TCR beta CDR3 regions derived from RNA transcripts. First-round RT-PCR targeting the TCR CDR3 was performed with the HTBI primer set. TCRdb redid the calling of the multiplex PCR reads with MiXCR, one entry per CDR3 protein. The sample has around 580,000 distinct CDR3 sequences, approximately 15% seen once. Sequencing was carried out using blood. The receptors were gathered from a woman in her late teens or twenties with Graves' hyperthyroidism.

The chain carries TRBV7-2 and TRBJ1-1; TRBD1 might be the D (5 bases). The CDR3 sequence is 14 residues long. The germline CDR1 and CDR2 sequences are SGHTA and FQGNSA. Trimming cost V 1 base and J 9 bases, with 15 bases left between them. The CDR3 loop is CASSLEWAGRKAFF. The CDR3, as DNA: TGTGCCAGCAGCTTAGAGTGGGCAGGGAGGAAAGCTTTCTTT.

This clonotype was detected many times. The chain joins TRBV28 to TRBJ1-6; 9 bases map to TRBD1. Germline-derived CDR1 and CDR2 are MDHEN and SYDVKM. There are 14 residues in the CDR3. J was trimmed by 14 bases and V by 5 bases; bases with no gene match: 10. CDR3 DNA sequence: TGTGCCAGCAGTGGGACAGGGAGGTATTCGGCCCTCCACTTT. Residues: CASSGTGRYSALHF.

This clonotype was recorded many times. V is TRBV2 and J is TRBJ1-1, with 10 bases lining up with TRBD1. Trimming removed 6 bases from V and 5 bases from J; junction bases left unmatched: 6. The CDR3 covers 14 residues. Germline V gene sequence: CDR1 SNHLY, CDR2 FYNNEI. The CDR3 loop reads CASSDRTGGTEAFF. The DNA for the CDR3 is TGTGCCAGCAGCGATAGGACAGGGGGAACTGAAGCTTTCTTT.

At least ten counts were recorded for this clonotype. The CDR3 DNA reads as TGTGCCAGCAGTCTCCGAGGAGTCTTTAGCAATCAGCCCCAGCATTTT. Its protein product is CASSLRGVFSNQPQHF. The J gene is TRBJ1-5, the V gene TRBV27, with D hard to call. The CDR3 runs to 16 residues. Trimming cost V 5 bases and J 0 bases, with 14 bases left between them. Germline CDR1 and CDR2: MNHEY and SMNVEV (reference sequence).

This clonotype occurred many times. The J gene is TRBJ2-5, the V gene TRBV7-2, with unresolved D. Germline V gene sequence: CDR1 SGHTA, CDR2 FQGNSA. The CDR3 loop spans 12 amino acids. Between the trimmed V and J ends, which lost 4 bases and 5 bases, there was a span of 8 bases. For the CDR3, the DNA is TGTGCCAGCAGCTCTGTTCGGGAGACCCAGTACTTC. Residues: CASSSVRETQYF.

The V gene is TRBV5-8, the J gene TRBJ1-2; 7 nucleotides align to TRBD1. Germline V gives CDR1 SGHTS, CDR2 YDEGEE. The CDR3 totals 14 residues. Germline trimming cut 4 bases from V and 1 base from J; bases unmatched to any gene: 4. The CDR3 protein is CASSRGQVNYGYTF. The CDR3 DNA reads as TGTGCCAGCAGCCGAGGACAGGTTAACTATGGCTACACCTTC.

V is TRBV15 and J is TRBJ2-3; D unresolved. V lost 0 bases and J lost 0, with 7 bases in between. There are 15 residues in the CDR3. Per germline, CDR1 LNHNV and CDR2 YYDKDF (reference sequence). CDR3 sequence reads: CATSRDPGSTDTQYF. The CDR3 DNA reads as TGTGCCACCAGCAGAGATCCGGGCAGCACAGATACGCAGTATTTT.

Ten or more counts support this clonotype. In DNA form, the CDR3 reads TGCAGCGTTGAACCCGGGAGCTCCTACAATGAGCAGTTCTTC. Translated, it gives CSVEPGSSYNEQFF. The chain couples TRBV29-1 to TRBJ2-1; perhaps TRBD2 as D (6 bases). The V and J ends lost 2 bases and 0 bases respectively, with 8 bases between them. The CDR3 length is 14 residues. Germline V gene data show CDR1 as SQVTM and CDR2 as ANQGSEA.

The chain links TRBV15 to TRBJ2-7; 8 bases line up with TRBD1. The CDR3 is 15 amino acids. V was pared by 3 bases and J by 4 bases, with 8 bases of the junction left unmatched. Looked up from germline, CDR1 is LNHNV and CDR2 is YYDKDF (reference sequence). In DNA form, the CDR3 reads TGTGCCACCAGCAGGGGCTCACAGGGGGTATACGAGCAGTACTTC. Translating gives CATSRGSQGVYEQYF.

The table lists this clonotype with many counts. V gene TRBV12-3 or TRBV12-4 combines with J gene TRBJ2-1; D is ambiguous. The CDR3 covers 15 residues. The V end was cut by 3 bases, the J end by 1 base, with 10 bases between. DNA for the CDR3: TGTGCCAGCAGTTTCCGCGGTTCGTCCTACAATGAGCAGTTCTTC. Its protein is CASSFRGSSYNEQFF.

This clonotype came up many times. This rearrangement joins TRBV6-1 to TRBJ2-5; 7 bases are a match to TRBD1. Germline CDR1 is MNHNS and CDR2 is SASEGT. After removal of 8 bases from V and 2 bases from J, the junction contained 5 bases not matched to a gene. CDR3 length equals 13 residues. The CDR3 sequence is CASQQGWQETQYF. CDR3 coding DNA: TGTGCCAGCCAACAGGGGTGGCAAGAGACCCAGTACTTC.

In its sample, this clonotype was seen a few times. One end of the junction is discordant with germline, which a read error may explain. This CDR3 reads CASSLGIGNQPQHF. The CDR3 DNA follows: TGTGCCAGCAGCTTGGGTATCGGCAATCAGCCCCAGCATTTT. V usage is TRBV5-1 and J usage is TRBJ1-5; D call uncertain. The CDR3 is 14 residues long. The germline gives CDR1 SGHRS, CDR2 YFSETQ.

There are many counts of this clonotype. This chain connects TRBV6-1 to TRBJ1-1; D remains ambiguous. There are 14 residues in the CDR3. V was cut by 5 bases and J by 0 bases, with 10 bases left in between. Germline assignment: CDR1 MNHNS and CDR2 SASEGT. The CDR3, as DNA: TGTGCCAGCAGTTTCCGGACTCTGAACACTGAAGCTTTCTTT. Its translation is CASSFRTLNTEAFF.

The sample holds a few counts of this clonotype. V and J are TRBV12-3 or TRBV12-4 and TRBJ2-3; D call uncertain. Trimming pared 4 bases from V and 2 bases from J, leaving 13 bases between. The CDR3 has 15 amino acids. CDR3 sequence reads: CASSSLGLDTDTQYF. For the CDR3, the DNA is TGTGCCAGCAGTTCTCTCGGCCTTGACACAGATACGCAGTATTTT.

The V gene is TRBV6-2 or TRBV6-3, the J gene TRBJ2-7; D is unresolved. The CDR3 is 16 amino acids. The V end was cut by 1 base, the J end by 2 bases, with 15 bases between. Germline V gene data show CDR1 as MNHEY and CDR2 as SVGEGT. CDR3 sequence (DNA): TGTGCCAGCAGTTACTGGGTGAGTGGAGAGGCCTACGAGCAGTACTTC. Its protein is CASSYWVSGEAYEQYF.

This clonotype was counted a few times. The rearrangement links TRBV29-1 to TRBJ2-1, with TRBD2 as a possible D gene (7 bases). The CDR3 spans 14 residues. Between the trimmed V and J ends, which lost 4 bases and 6 bases, there was a span of 16 bases. Germline CDR1 is SQVTM and CDR2 is ANQGSEA. The CDR3 sequence is CSVGGAGEGNEQFF. The DNA of the CDR3 is TGCAGCGTTGGAGGGGCAGGGGAGGGCAATGAGCAGTTCTTC.

The table lists this clonotype with a few counts. The chain uses TRBV28 and TRBJ1-2, with 9 bases identical to TRBD1. Germline V gene lookup returns CDR1 MDHEN and CDR2 SYDVKM. The V segment lost 6 bases and the J segment 8 bases; nucleotides outside the gene matches: 7. The CDR3 covers 13 residues. The CDR3 protein is CASSLRTGEGYTF. Here the CDR3 DNA reads TGTGCCAGCAGCCTTAGGACAGGGGAAGGCTACACCTTC.

This clonotype was observed once. The rearrangement links TRBV7-2 to TRBJ2-7; weak D call: TRBD2 (6 bases). Germline V CDR1 and CDR2: SGHTA, FQGNSA. The CDR3 totals 14 residues. Trimming removed 5 bases from V and 3 bases from J, with 14 bases in between. In DNA, the CDR3 is TGTGCCAGCAGCCTTCTAGCGAGAGACTACGAGCAGTACTTC. Its protein is CASSLLARDYEQYF. Variable domain in full (rest from reference TRBV7-2 and TRBJ2-7): GAGVSQSPSNKVTEKGKDVELRCDPISGHTALYWYRQSLGQGLEFLIYFQGNSAPDKSGLPSDRFSAERTGGSVSTLTIQRTQQEDSAVYLCASSLLARDYEQYFGPGTRLTVT.